This TCR beta chain stems from a study of cytomegalovirus exposure and HLA in healthy donors. The CDR3 extends over 12 amino acids. Germline V gene lookup returns CDR1 LGHNA and CDR2 YSLEER. Both 60 Vbeta primers and 13 Jbeta primers went into the PCR. Using immunoSEQ multiplex PCR, the repertoire was profiled, and TCRdb retains in-frame clones only, with some absent. The data hold about 160,000 clones, with approximately 79% observed a single time. Material for sequencing was PBMCs. The chain carries TRBV4-3 and TRBJ2-5; D remains ambiguous. The J call is uncertain, as TRBJ2-7 better fits the DNA end. The TCR comes from a man aged 35-49 years in good health and CMV-seropositive. CDR3 nucleotides: TGCGCCAGCAGCCAAGGGGCCTACGAGCAGTACTTC. Translated: CASSQGAYEQYF.